This T cell receptor (beta chain) derives from a study of blood T cell repertoires in COVID-19. This clone came up once. TCRdb's copy holds only in-frame clones and misses some; the assay was immunoSEQ multiplex PCR. Here the sample spans some 110,000 clones, roughly 74% being singletons. V was trimmed by 2 bases and J by 2 bases, leaving 6 bases between them. This CDR3 is 12 amino acids long. CDR1 and CDR2 (germline): GTSNPN, SVGIG (reference sequence). Sequenced: peripheral blood. The clonotype was recovered from a man older than 75 with COVID-19, enrolled during active disease. The chain couples TRBV30 to TRBJ1-2; D is unclear. The CDR3 sequence: CAWSMRNYGYTF. CDR3 nucleotides: TGTGCCTGGAGTATGCGGAACTATGGCTACACCTTC. Supplemented by reference TRBV30 and TRBJ1-2, the full variable domain reads SQTIHQWPATLVQPVGSPLSLECTVEGTSNPNLYWYRQAAGRGLQLLFYSVGIGQISSEVPQNLSASRPQDRQFILSSKKLLLSDSGFYLCAWSMRNYGYTFGSGTRLTVV.